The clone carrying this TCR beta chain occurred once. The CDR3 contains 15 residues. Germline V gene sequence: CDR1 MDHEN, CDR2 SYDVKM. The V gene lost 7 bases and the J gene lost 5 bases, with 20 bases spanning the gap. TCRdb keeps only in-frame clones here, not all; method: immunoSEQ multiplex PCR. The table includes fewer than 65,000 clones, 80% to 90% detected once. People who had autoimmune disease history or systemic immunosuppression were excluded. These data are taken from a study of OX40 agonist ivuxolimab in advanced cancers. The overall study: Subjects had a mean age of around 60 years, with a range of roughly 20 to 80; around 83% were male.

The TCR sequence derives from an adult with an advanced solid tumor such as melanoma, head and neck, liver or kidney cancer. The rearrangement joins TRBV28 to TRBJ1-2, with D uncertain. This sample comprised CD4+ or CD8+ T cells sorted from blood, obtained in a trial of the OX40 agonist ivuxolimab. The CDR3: CASTWGFWGNYGYTF. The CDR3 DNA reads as TGTGCCAGCACGTGGGGATTTTGGGGTAATTATGGCTACACCTTC.